These 25 T cell receptor beta chains share one sample of origin, sequenced in a study of blood T cell repertoires in COVID-19. TCRdb's table, derived via immunoSEQ multiplex PCR, lists solely in-frame clones and lacks some. The profile shows about 91,000 clones, 85% to 90% of them singletons. Input material: peripheral blood. These receptors were collected from a woman between 65 and 79 years old with acute or convalescent COVID-19.

The CDR3 reads CASSQGSILVQYF. The CDR3 DNA reads as TGTGCCAGCAGCCAAGGAAGCATTTTGGTTCAGTACTTC. The chain is built from TRBV3-1 (or the pseudogene TRBV3-2) and TRBJ2-4; D is unclear. The CDR3 extends over 13 amino acids. Germline CDR1 is LGHDT and CDR2 is YNNKEL (reference sequence). V was pared by 1 base and J by 11 bases, with 12 bases between.

The chain combines TRBV11-2 with TRBJ2-1; D gene unclear. Trimming left V 7 bases short and J 3 bases short, with 22 bases between. The CDR3 sequence is 17 residues long. CDR1 is SGHAT and CDR2 is FQNNGV in the germline V gene. CDR3 DNA: TGTGCCAGCACCCCAGTCGTCGGAGACTTGGTCTACAATGAGCAGTTCTTC. This translates into CASTPVVGDLVYNEQFF.

This clone was picked up one time. The chain couples TRBV5-1 to TRBJ2-1, with 7 bases fitting TRBD1. J was trimmed by 5 bases and V by 1 base; bases with no gene match: 6. Germline assignment: CDR1 SGHRS and CDR2 YFSETQ. CDR3 length: 15 residues. In nucleotides, the CDR3 is TGCGCCAGCAGCTTGCCGGGGACAGAAAACAATGAGCAGTTCTTC. This gives the protein CASSLPGTENNEQFF.

The rearrangement joins TRBV9 to TRBJ2-2; 7 nucleotides agree with TRBD2. V trimming: 7 bases; J trimming: 1 base; junction bases outside the gene matches: 7. The CDR3 loop spans 15 amino acids. CDR1 and CDR2 from the germline V gene are SGDLS and YYNGEE. Here the CDR3 DNA reads TGTGCCAGCGCAAAGACTAGCAGGAACACCGGGGAGCTGTTTTTT. It specifies CASAKTSRNTGELFF.

This rearrangement joins TRBV7-2 to TRBJ2-1; no firm D call. The CDR3 runs 14 residues. The germline CDR1 and CDR2 sequences are SGHTA and FQGNSA. Trimming left V 5 bases short and J 0 bases short, with 8 bases between. Here the CDR3 DNA reads TGTGCCAGCAGCCCCGATAGCTCCTACAATGAGCAGTTCTTC. Its translation: CASSPDSSYNEQFF.

The chain combines TRBV28 with TRBJ2-1; 11 bases match TRBD2. This CDR3 has 15 residues. The V segment lost 3 bases and the J segment 9 bases; nucleotides outside the gene matches: 7. Germline CDR1 and CDR2: MDHEN and SYDVKM. The CDR3 is CASSFQLAGVVEQFF. The DNA of the CDR3 is TGTGCCAGCAGTTTTCAACTAGCGGGAGTGGTTGAGCAGTTCTTC.

V is TRBV7-6 and J is TRBJ2-1; 11 positions match TRBD2. J was trimmed by 6 bases and V by 5 bases; bases with no gene match: 18. This CDR3 is 19 amino acids long. The V gene's germline CDR1 is SGHVS and CDR2 FNYEAQ. CDR3 region: CASSKKGELAGGPGNEQFF. As DNA, the CDR3 is TGTGCCAGCAGCAAAAAGGGGGAGTTAGCGGGAGGGCCTGGCAATGAGCAGTTCTTC.

This rearrangement joins TRBV29-1 to TRBJ2-7; TRBD1 aligns across 7 bases. The CDR3 loop spans 14 amino acids. V trimming: 1 base; J trimming: 1 base; junction bases outside the gene matches: 4. The V gene's germline CDR1 is SQVTM and CDR2 ANQGSEA. The chain's CDR3 is CSVEGTGGSYEQYF. DNA of the CDR3: TGCAGCGTTGAAGGGACAGGTGGGTCCTACGAGCAGTACTTC.

The V and J genes are TRBV6-2 or TRBV6-3 and TRBJ1-2, with D maybe TRBD1 (5 bases). The V end was cut by 5 bases, the J end by 4 bases, with 14 bases between. Germline lookup yields CDR1 MNHEY and CDR2 SVGEGT. This CDR3 is 14 amino acids long. The CDR3: CASSTTGGTYGYTF. Here the CDR3 DNA reads TGTGCCAGCAGTACAACGGGGGGTACCTATGGCTACACCTTC.

The rearrangement joins TRBV13 to TRBJ1-5, with TRBD1 as a possible D gene (5 bases). This CDR3 has 16 residues. The germline gives CDR1 PRHDT, CDR2 FYEKMQ (reference sequence). V shed 0 bases and J shed 2 bases, with 11 bases lying between them. The CDR3 nucleotides are TGTGCCAGCAGCTTAGGTTTAGGGGCTGGCAATCAGCCCCAGCATTTT. As protein: CASSLGLGAGNQPQHF.

This clone was counted only a few times. The chain carries TRBV28 and TRBJ2-3; no definite D call. Germline assignment: CDR1 MDHEN and CDR2 SYDVKM. The germline V and J ends were trimmed by 5 bases and 4 bases, with 7 bases remaining between them. This CDR3 has 12 amino acids. DNA of the CDR3: TGTGCCAGCAGTGTCCTTCCAGATACGCAGTATTTT. This translates into CASSVLPDTQYF.

The chain is built from TRBV25-1 and TRBJ2-1; D might be TRBD2 (7 bases). Trimming left V 3 bases short and J 5 bases short, with 20 bases between. The CDR3 sequence is 17 residues long. Germline lookup yields CDR1 MGHDK and CDR2 SYGVNS. CDR3 sequence reads: CASSDLRGRGKNNEQFF. The CDR3 bases are TGTGCCAGCAGTGACCTGCGGGGGCGGGGCAAAAACAATGAGCAGTTCTTC.

The chain has TRBV7-2 and TRBJ2-1; 12 nucleotides line up with TRBD2. CDR1 and CDR2 (germline): SGHTA, FQGNSA. The CDR3 extends over 15 amino acids. J lost 4 bases, V lost 4 bases, and 2 bases had no gene match. CDR3 coding DNA: TGTGCCAGCAGCTGGACTAGCGGGACGTACAATGAGCAGTTCTTC. This encodes CASSWTSGTYNEQFF.

This chain uses TRBV19 with TRBJ1-2, with 9 positions matching TRBD1. Germline CDR1 is LNHDA and CDR2 is SQIVND (reference sequence). V shed 8 bases and J 4 bases; nucleotides not matched to a gene: 11. The CDR3 runs 15 residues. The CDR3 DNA sequence: TGTGCCAGTCGGAAACCGGGACAGGGTCCCTATGGCTACACCTTC. It encodes CASRKPGQGPYGYTF.

CDR3 loop: CASSRSDGKKGDYGYTF. For the CDR3, the DNA is TGTGCCAGTAGTAGGTCGGACGGAAAAAAGGGAGACTATGGCTACACCTTC. J is TRBJ1-2 and V is TRBV19; D is unresolved. The CDR3 contains 17 residues. The V gene lost 4 bases and the J gene lost 3 bases, with 21 bases spanning the gap. Germline V gene lookup returns CDR1 LNHDA and CDR2 SQIVND (reference sequence).

V and J are TRBV7-2 and TRBJ1-5; maybe TRBD1 (6 bases). This CDR3 spans 14 amino acids. V dropped 1 base and J dropped 2 bases, with 6 bases sitting between them. Per the germline V gene, CDR1 is SGHTA and CDR2 is FQGNSA. CDR3 protein: CASSLDRGNQPQHF. The DNA for the CDR3 is TGTGCCAGCAGCTTAGACAGGGGCAATCAGCCCCAGCATTTT. The full variable domain, rest sourced from reference TRBV7-2 and TRBJ1-5, is GAGVSQSPSNKVTEKGKDVELRCDPISGHTALYWYRQSLGQGLEFLIYFQGNSAPDKSGLPSDRFSAERTGGSVSTLTIQRTQQEDSAVYLCASSLDRGNQPQHFGDGTRLSIL.

This clone has a single count. The chain joins TRBV9 to TRBJ2-5, with 14 bases matching TRBD2. V lost 4 bases to trimming and J lost 5 bases; unmatched junction nucleotides: 4. The CDR3 contains 15 residues. CDR1 SGDLS and CDR2 YYNGEE come from the germline V gene. CDR3 residues: CASSTGLAGVETQYF. DNA of the CDR3: TGTGCCAGCAGCACGGGACTAGCGGGGGTTGAGACCCAGTACTTC.

The chain employs TRBV6-5 and TRBJ1-2; TRBD1 agrees at 10 bases. V shed 6 bases, J shed 4 bases, and the junction held 5 bases outside the gene matches. The CDR3 contains 14 residues. Germline-derived CDR1 and CDR2 are MNHEY and SVGAGI. The DNA of the CDR3 is TGTGCCAGCAGGCCGGGACAGGGGACCTATGGCTACACCTTC. This gives the protein CASRPGQGTYGYTF.

The chain couples TRBV7-9 to TRBJ2-7; perhaps TRBD1 as D (6 bases). The CDR3 consists of 15 residues. The V gene lost 5 bases and the J gene lost 3 bases, with 17 bases spanning the gap. Germline-derived CDR1 and CDR2 are SEHNR and FQNEAQ (reference sequence). This CDR3 reads CASSSTGTVSYEQYF. The CDR3 DNA sequence: TGTGCCAGCAGCAGTACAGGGACGGTGAGCTACGAGCAGTACTTC.

This rearrangement joins TRBV3-1 (or the pseudogene TRBV3-2) to TRBJ2-3; 16 nucleotides agree with TRBD2. V gave up 0 bases and J gave up 2 bases; unmatched junction bases: 5. CDR1 and CDR2 from the germline V gene are LGHDT and YNNKEL (reference sequence). The length of the CDR3 is 19 residues. CDR3 amino acids: CASSQEGTSGGGYTDTQYF. CDR3 nucleotides: TGTGCCAGCAGCCAAGAAGGGACTAGCGGGGGGGGTTACACAGATACGCAGTATTTT.

CDR3 nucleotides: TGCGCCAGCAGCTTATATACGACAGGCTCCTACAATGAGCAGTTCTTC. Translation gives CASSLYTTGSYNEQFF. The chain carries TRBV5-1 and TRBJ2-1; D is possibly TRBD1 (6 bases). CDR1 SGHRS and CDR2 YFSETQ come from the germline V gene. The CDR3 has 16 amino acids. Trimming cost V 2 bases and J 0 bases, with 12 bases left between them.

The chain links TRBV11-2 to TRBJ2-2, with D tentatively TRBD1 (6 bases). The CDR3 extends over 17 amino acids. Trimming left V 2 bases short and J 2 bases short, with 15 bases between. Germline CDR1 and CDR2: SGHAT and FQNNGV. CDR3 in amino acids: CASSLLWQGRNTGELFF. CDR3 nucleotides: TGTGCCAGCAGCTTACTTTGGCAGGGGCGAAACACCGGGGAGCTGTTTTTT.

This chain connects TRBV2 to TRBJ1-5; perhaps TRBD1 as D (5 bases). V was shortened by 9 bases and J by 1 base, with 10 bases between the two germline ends. This CDR3 has 13 residues. Germline V lookup: CDR1 SNHLY, CDR2 FYNNEI. The CDR3 nucleotides are TGTGCCAGTCGGGGGGGGAGCAATCAGCCCCAGCATTTT. Its translation: CASRGGSNQPQHF.

The chain recombines TRBV30 with TRBJ2-2; unclear D gene. CDR3 length: 11 residues. V lost 7 bases and J lost 4, with 7 bases in between. Looked up from germline, CDR1 is GTSNPN and CDR2 is SVGIG (reference sequence). The CDR3 sequence is CALALTGELFF. CDR3 DNA: TGTGCCTTGGCCCTCACCGGGGAGCTGTTTTTT.

This clone was picked up one time. V and J are TRBV4-1 and TRBJ2-7, with 8 bases aligning to TRBD2. V was clipped by 4 bases and J by 2 bases; unmatched bases: 4. From germline, CDR1 is MGHRA and CDR2 YSYEKL. The CDR3 loop spans 14 amino acids. This chain's CDR3 is CASSPGGLPYEQYF. The CDR3 bases are TGCGCCAGCAGCCCGGGGGGGCTGCCCTACGAGCAGTACTTC.